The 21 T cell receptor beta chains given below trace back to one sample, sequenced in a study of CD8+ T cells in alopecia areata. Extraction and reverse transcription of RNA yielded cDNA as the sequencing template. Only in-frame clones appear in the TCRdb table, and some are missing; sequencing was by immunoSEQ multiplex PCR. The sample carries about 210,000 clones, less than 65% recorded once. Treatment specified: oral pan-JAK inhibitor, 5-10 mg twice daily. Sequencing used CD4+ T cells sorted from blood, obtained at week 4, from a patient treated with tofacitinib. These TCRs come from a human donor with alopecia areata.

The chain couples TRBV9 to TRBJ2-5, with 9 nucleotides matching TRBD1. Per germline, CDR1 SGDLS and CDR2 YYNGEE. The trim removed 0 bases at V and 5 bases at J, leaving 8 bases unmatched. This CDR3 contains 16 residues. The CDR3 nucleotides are TGTGCCAGCAGCGTAGGCTCCGGGACAGGGTTTGAGACCCAGTACTTC. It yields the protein CASSVGSGTGFETQYF.

The CDR3 coding sequence is TGTGCCAGCAGCTCGGCGGTGGGTGGCTCCTACAATGAGCAGTTCTTC. This codes for CASSSAVGGSYNEQFF. The chain carries TRBV5-5 and TRBJ2-1, with no clear D. CDR3 length: 16 amino acids. V was cut by 3 bases and J by 0 bases, with 13 bases left in between. Germline values: CDR1 SGHKS, CDR2 YYEKEE (reference sequence).

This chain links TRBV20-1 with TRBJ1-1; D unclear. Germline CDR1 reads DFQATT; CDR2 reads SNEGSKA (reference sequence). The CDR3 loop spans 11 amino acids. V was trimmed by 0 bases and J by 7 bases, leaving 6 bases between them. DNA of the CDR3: TGCAGTGCTAGAGAAGGCAGTGAAGCTTTCTTT. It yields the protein CSAREGSEAFF.

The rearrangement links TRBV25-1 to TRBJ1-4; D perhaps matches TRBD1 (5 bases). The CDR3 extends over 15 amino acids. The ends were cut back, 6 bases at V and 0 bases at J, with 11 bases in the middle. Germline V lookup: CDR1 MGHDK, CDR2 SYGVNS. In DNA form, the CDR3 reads TGTGCCAGCAGCCCCCAGGGCACAACTAATGAAAAACTGTTTTTT. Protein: CASSPQGTTNEKLFF.

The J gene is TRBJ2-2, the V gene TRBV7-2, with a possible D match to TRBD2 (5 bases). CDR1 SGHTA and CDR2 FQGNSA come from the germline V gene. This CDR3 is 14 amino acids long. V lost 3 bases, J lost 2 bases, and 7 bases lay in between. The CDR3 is CASSFGINTGELFF. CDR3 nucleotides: TGTGCCAGCAGCTTCGGGATTAACACCGGGGAGCTGTTTTTT.

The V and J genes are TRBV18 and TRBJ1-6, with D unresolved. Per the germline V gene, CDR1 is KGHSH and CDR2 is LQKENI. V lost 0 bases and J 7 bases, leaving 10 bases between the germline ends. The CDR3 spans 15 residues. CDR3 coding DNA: TGTGCCAGCTCACCACCTTCCGGGATCAATTCACCCCTCCACTTT. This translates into CASSPPSGINSPLHF. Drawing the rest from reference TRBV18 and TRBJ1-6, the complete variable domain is NAGVMQNPRHLVRRRGQEARLRCSPMKGHSHVYWYRQLPEEGLKFMVYLQKENIIDESGMPKERFSAEFPKEGPSILRIQQVVRGDSAAYFCASSPPSGINSPLHFGNGTRLTVT.

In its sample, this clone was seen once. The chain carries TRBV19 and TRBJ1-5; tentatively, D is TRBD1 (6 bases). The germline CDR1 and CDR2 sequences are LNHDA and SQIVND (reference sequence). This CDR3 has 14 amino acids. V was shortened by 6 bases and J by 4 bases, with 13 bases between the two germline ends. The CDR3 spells CASSPGTTNQPQHF. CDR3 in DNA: TGTGCCAGTAGCCCCGGGACAACTAATCAGCCCCAGCATTTT.

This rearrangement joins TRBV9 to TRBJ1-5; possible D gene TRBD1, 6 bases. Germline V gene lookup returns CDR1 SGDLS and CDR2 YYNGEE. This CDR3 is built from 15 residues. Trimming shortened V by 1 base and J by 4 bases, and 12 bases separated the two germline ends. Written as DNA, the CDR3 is TGTGCCAGCAGCGTAAGCCCGCAGGGGAATCAGCCCCAGCATTTT. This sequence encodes CASSVSPQGNQPQHF.

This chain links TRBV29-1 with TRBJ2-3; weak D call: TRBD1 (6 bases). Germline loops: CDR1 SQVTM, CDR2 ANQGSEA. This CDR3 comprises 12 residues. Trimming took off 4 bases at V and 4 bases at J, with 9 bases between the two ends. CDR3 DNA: TGCAGCGTTGTTGGGGGCGCAGATACGCAGTATTTT. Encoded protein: CSVVGGADTQYF.

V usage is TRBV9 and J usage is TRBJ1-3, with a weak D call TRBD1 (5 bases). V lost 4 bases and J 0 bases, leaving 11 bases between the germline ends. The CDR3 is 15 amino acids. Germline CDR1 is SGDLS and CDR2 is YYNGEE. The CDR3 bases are TGTGCCAGCAGCCGCGCGGGGACCTCTGGAAACACCATATATTTT. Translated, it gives CASSRAGTSGNTIYF.

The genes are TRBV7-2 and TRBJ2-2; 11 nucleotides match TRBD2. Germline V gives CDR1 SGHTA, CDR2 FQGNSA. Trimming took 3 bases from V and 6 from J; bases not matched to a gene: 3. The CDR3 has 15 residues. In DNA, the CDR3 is TGTGCCAGCAGCTTTAGCGGGGGGGCCCCCGGGGAGCTGTTTTTT. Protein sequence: CASSFSGGAPGELFF.

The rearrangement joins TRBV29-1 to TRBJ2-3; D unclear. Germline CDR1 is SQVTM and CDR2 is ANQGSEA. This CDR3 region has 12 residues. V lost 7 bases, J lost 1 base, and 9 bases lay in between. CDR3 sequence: CSARRGTDTQYF. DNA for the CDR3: TGCAGCGCGCGACGGGGCACAGATACGCAGTATTTT.

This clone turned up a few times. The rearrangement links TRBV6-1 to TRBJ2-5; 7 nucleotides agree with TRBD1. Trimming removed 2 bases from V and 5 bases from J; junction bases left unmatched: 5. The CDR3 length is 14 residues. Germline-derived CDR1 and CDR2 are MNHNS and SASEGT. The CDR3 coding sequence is TGTGCCAGCAGTGAAACAGGGGTCGGGGAGACCCAGTACTTC. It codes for CASSETGVGETQYF.

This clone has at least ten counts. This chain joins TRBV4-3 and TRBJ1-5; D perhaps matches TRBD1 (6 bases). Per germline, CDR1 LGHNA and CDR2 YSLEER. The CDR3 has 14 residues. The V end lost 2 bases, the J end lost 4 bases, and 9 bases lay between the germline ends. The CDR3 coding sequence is TGCGCCAGCAGCCAAAGTCAGGGGAATCAGCCCCAGCATTTT. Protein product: CASSQSQGNQPQHF.

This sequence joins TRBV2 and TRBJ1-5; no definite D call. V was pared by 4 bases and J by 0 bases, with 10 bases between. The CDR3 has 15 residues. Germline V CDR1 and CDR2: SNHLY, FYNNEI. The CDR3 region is CASSGPGVSNQPQHF. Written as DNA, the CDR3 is TGTGCCAGCAGTGGCCCCGGGGTTAGCAATCAGCCCCAGCATTTT.

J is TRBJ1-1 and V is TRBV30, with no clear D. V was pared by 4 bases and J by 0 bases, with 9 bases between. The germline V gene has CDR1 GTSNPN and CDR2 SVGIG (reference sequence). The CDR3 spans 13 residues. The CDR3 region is CAWTVSMNTEAFF. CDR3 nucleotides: TGTGCCTGGACAGTTTCCATGAACACTGAAGCTTTCTTT.

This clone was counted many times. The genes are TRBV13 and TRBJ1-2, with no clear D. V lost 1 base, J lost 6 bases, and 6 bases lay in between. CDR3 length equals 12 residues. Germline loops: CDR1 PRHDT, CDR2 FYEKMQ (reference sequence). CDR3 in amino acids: CASSLDGNGYTF. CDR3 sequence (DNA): TGTGCCAGCAGCTTAGATGGGAATGGCTACACCTTC.

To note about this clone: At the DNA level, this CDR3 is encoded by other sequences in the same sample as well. The CDR3 here is CASSPGTANYGYTF. DNA for the CDR3: TGTGCCAGCAGTCCCGGGACAGCCAACTATGGCTACACCTTC. The chain uses TRBV7-9 and TRBJ1-2; the match to TRBD1 covers 7 bases. The CDR3 extends over 14 amino acids. With 6 bases clipped from V and 2 bases from J, the junction kept 6 bases outside the gene matches. Germline V lookup: CDR1 SEHNR, CDR2 FQNEAQ (reference sequence).

This CDR3 is CASSSTGGIYEQYF. In DNA, the CDR3 is TGTGCCAGCAGCTCCACAGGGGGGATCTACGAGCAGTACTTC. V and J are TRBV6-5 and TRBJ2-7; TRBD1 agrees at 8 bases. The CDR3 spans 14 residues. The V segment lost 6 bases and the J segment 3 bases; nucleotides outside the gene matches: 7. CDR1 and CDR2 (germline): MNHEY, SVGAGI.

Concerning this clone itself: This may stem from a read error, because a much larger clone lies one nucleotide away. CDR3: CASSLAGANVLTF. Here the CDR3 DNA reads TGTGCCAGCAGCTTGGCTGGGGCCAACGTCCTGACTTTC. The V call is TRBV11-2, the J call TRBJ2-6; D is ambiguous. The CDR3 is 13 amino acids. CDR1 is SGHAT, CDR2 FQNNGV, per germline. The V end was cut by 3 bases, the J end by 2 bases, with 2 bases between.

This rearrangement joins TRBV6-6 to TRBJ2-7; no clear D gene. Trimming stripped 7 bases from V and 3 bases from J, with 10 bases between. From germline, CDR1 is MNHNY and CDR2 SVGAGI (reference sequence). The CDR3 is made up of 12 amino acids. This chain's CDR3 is CASMDQVYEQYF. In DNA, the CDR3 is TGTGCCAGCATGGATCAGGTCTACGAGCAGTACTTC.